Listed here are 2 T cell receptor beta chains from one sample, sequenced in a study of Ad26.COV2.S vaccination and SARS-CoV-2 variants. Treatment indicated: about 20 received Ad26.COV2.S at low or high dose, single or two shots; about 5 received placebo; per-sample allocation not given. Sampling was done on day 63 after the first vaccine or placebo injection. The protocol was immunoSEQ multiplex PCR, while the TCRdb copy is restricted to in-frame clones and leaves out a portion. The repertoire holds a few hundred thousand clones, with roughly 90% as singletons. Sequences were derived from peripheral blood, sampled in a trial of Ad26.COV2.S vaccine versus placebo. Receptor source: a person aged 18 to 59 who received the Ad26.COV2.S COVID-19 vaccine or a placebo.

The chain has TRBV10-3 and TRBJ2-3; tentative D call: TRBD1 (5 bases). The CDR3 length is 13 residues. Looked up from germline, CDR1 is ENHRY and CDR2 is SYGVKD. V lost 0 bases to trimming and J lost 4 bases, with 5 bases between them. CDR3 nucleotide sequence: TGTGCCATCAGTGAGTCAGGGGCAGATACGCAGTATTTT. This translates into CAISESGADTQYF.

This chain uses TRBV11-2 with TRBJ2-7; TRBD2 agrees at 13 bases. In germline, CDR1 is SGHAT, CDR2 FQNNGV. This CDR3 is built from 18 residues. J gave up 4 bases and V 0 bases, and 9 bases lay outside the gene matches. The CDR3, as DNA: TGTGCCAGCAGCTTAGAGGGGCCGGGACTAGCGGGGCATTACGAGCAGTACGTC. Translating gives CASSLEGPGLAGHYEQYV.